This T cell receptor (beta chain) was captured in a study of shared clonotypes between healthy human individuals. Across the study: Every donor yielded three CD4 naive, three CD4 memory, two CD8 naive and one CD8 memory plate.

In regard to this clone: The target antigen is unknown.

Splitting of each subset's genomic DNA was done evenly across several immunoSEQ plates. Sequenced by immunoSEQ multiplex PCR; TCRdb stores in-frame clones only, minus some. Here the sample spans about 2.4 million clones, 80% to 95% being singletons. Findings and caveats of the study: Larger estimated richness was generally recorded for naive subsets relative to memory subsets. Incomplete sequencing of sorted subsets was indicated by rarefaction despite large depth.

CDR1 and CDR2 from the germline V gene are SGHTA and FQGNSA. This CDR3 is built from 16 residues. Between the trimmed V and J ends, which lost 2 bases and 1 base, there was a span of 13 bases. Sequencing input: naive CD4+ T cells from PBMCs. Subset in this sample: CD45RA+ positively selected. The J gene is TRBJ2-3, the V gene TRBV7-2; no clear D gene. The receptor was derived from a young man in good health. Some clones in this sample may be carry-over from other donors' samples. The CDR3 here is CASSLPIGVGTDTQYF. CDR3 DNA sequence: TGTGCCAGCAGCTTACCCATTGGTGTGGGCACAGATACGCAGTATTTT.